The present T cell receptor (beta chain) was sequenced within a study of PD-1 blockade in classical Hodgkin lymphoma. Study-level results: Relative to healthy donors, newly diagnosed patients reportedly had lower baseline TCR diversity, which was reported as lower still in relapsed/refractory patients.

Produced via immunoSEQ multiplex PCR; TCRdb's table is partial and in-frame only. The table lists about 49,000 clones, 90% of them singletons, with approximately 15% in the top ten. With V trimmed by 5 bases and J by 2 bases, 12 bases remained unmatched. The CDR3 spans 19 residues. CDR1 MNHEY and CDR2 SMNVEV come from the germline V gene (reference sequence). Time point described: cycle 4 day 1 (C4D1), after more than 5 weeks of nivolumab. Every patient relapsed after autologous stem cell transplantation, and brentuximab vedotin exposure varied. This clone was seen only once. Antigen: not known. The receptor was derived from a human donor with classical Hodgkin lymphoma. The rearrangement links TRBV27 to TRBJ2-6; 10 bases match TRBD1. Sequences were derived from peripheral blood mononuclear cells (PBMCs), sampled before the fourth cycle of nivolumab. The CDR3 loop reads CASSLRGQGKFPGANVLTF. DNA of the CDR3: TGTGCCAGCAGTCTAAGGGGACAGGGGAAATTTCCTGGGGCCAACGTCCTGACTTTC.